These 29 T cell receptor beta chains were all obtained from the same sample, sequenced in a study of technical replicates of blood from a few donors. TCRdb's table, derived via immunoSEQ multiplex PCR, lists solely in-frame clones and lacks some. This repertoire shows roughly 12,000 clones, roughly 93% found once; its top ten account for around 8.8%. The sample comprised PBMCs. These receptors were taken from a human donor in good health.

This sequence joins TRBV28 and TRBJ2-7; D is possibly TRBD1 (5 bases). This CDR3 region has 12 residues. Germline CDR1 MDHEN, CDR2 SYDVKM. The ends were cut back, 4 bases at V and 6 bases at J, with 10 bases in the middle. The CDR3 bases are TGTGCCAGCAGTTGGCAGGGCTCCGAGCAGTACTTC. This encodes CASSWQGSEQYF.

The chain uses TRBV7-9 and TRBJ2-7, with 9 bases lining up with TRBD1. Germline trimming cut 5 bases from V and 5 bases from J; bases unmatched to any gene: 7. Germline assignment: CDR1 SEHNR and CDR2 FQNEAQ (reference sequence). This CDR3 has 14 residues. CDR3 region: CASSHRDRVDEQYF. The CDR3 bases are TGTGCCAGCAGCCACCGGGACAGGGTAGACGAGCAGTACTTC.

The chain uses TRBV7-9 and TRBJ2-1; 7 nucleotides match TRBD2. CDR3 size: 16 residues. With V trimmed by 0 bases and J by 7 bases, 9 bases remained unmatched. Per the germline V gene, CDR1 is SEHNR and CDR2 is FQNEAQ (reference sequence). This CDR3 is CASSLAGWEGQNEQFF. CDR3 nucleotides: TGTGCCAGCAGCTTAGCGGGTTGGGAGGGCCAAAATGAGCAGTTCTTC.

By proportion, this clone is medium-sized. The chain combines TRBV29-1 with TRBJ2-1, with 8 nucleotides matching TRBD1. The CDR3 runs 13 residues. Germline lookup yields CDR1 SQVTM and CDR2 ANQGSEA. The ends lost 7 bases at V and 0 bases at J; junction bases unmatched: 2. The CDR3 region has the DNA TGCAGCGCCACAGGGGGCTCCTACAATGAGCAGTTCTTC. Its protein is CSATGGSYNEQFF.

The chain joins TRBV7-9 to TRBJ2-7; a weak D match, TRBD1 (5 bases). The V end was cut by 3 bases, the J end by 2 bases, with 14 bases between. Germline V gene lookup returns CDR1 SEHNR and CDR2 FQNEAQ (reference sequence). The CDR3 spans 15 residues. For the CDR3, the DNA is TGTGCCAGCAGCTTCTCAGGGCACGGCACCTACGAGCAGTACTTC. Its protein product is CASSFSGHGTYEQYF.

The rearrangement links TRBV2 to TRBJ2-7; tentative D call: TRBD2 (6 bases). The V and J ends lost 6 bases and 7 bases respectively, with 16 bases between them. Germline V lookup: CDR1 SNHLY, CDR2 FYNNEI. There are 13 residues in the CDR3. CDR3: CASSPPAAGEQYF. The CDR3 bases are TGTGCCAGCAGCCCCCCCGCCGCGGGGGAGCAGTACTTC.

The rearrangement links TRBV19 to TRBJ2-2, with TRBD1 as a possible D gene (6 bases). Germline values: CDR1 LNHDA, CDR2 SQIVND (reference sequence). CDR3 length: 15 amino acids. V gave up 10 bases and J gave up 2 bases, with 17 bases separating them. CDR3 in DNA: TGTGCCACCGCTACAGGGAAATTCAACACCGGGGAGCTGTTTTTT. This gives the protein CATATGKFNTGELFF.

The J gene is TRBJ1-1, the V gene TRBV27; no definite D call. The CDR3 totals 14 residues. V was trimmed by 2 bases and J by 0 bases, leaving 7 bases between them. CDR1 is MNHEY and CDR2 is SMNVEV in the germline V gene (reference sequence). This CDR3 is CASSLLVMNTEAFF. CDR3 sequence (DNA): TGTGCCAGCAGTTTACTAGTCATGAACACTGAAGCTTTCTTT.

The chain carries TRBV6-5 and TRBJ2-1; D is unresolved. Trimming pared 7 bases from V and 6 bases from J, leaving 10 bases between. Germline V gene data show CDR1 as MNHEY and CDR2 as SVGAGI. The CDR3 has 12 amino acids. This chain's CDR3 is CASNSFLNEQFF. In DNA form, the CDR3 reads TGTGCCAGCAACTCATTCCTCAATGAGCAGTTCTTC.

The CDR3, as DNA: TGTGCCAGCAGGGAGAGCGGGAGGGCCCCCTACAATGAGCAGTTCTTC. Its translation: CASRESGRAPYNEQFF. The chain recombines TRBV27 with TRBJ2-1; TRBD2 agrees at 10 bases. The junction had 7 bases not matched to a gene; V was cut back by 6 bases and J by 2 bases. This CDR3 spans 16 amino acids. Germline V CDR1 and CDR2: MNHEY, SMNVEV (reference sequence).

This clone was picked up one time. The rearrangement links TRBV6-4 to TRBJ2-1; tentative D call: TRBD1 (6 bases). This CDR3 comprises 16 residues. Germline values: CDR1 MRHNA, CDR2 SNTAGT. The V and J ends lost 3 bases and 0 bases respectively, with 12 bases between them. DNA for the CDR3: TGTGCCAGCAGTGATGACAGGACTGCCTCCTACAATGAGCAGTTCTTC. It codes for CASSDDRTASYNEQFF.

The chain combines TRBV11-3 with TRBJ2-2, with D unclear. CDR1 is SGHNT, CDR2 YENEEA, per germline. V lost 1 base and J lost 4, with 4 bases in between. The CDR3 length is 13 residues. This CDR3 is CASSLGATGELFF. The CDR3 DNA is TGTGCCAGCAGCTTAGGCGCCACCGGGGAGCTGTTTTTT.

The CDR3: CSASRRGYGYTF. The CDR3 DNA sequence: TGCAGCGCTTCCCGTCGGGGCTATGGCTACACCTTC. The rearrangement links TRBV29-1 to TRBJ1-2; D unresolved. The germline V and J ends were trimmed by 7 bases and 4 bases, with 13 bases remaining between them. The CDR3 runs 12 residues. Germline values: CDR1 SQVTM, CDR2 ANQGSEA. Full variable domain (remainder filled in from reference TRBV29-1 and TRBJ1-2): SAVISQKPSRDICQRGTSLTIQCQVDSQVTMMFWYRQQPGQSLTLIATANQGSEATYESGFVIDKFPISRPNLTFSTLTVSNMSPEDSSIYLCSASRRGYGYTFGSGTRLTVV.

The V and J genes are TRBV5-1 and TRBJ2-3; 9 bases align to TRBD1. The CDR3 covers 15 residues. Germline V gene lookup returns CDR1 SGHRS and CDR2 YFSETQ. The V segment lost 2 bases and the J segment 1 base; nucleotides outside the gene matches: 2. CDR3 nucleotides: TGCGCCAGCAGCTTCCGGGACAGGGGCACAGATACGCAGTATTTT. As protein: CASSFRDRGTDTQYF.

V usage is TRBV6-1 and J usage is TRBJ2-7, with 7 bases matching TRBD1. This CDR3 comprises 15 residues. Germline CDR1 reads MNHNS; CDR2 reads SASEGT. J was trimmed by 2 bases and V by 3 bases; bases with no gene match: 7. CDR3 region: CASSDGTAFPYEQYF. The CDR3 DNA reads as TGTGCCAGCAGTGACGGGACAGCATTCCCCTACGAGCAGTACTTC.

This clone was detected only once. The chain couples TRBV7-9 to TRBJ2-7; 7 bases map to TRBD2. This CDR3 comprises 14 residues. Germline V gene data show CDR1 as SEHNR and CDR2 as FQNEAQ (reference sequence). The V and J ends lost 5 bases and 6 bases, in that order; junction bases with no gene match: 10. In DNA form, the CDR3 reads TGTGCCAGCAGCCCGGACTGGGCGGGAGTCGAGCAGTACTTC. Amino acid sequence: CASSPDWAGVEQYF.

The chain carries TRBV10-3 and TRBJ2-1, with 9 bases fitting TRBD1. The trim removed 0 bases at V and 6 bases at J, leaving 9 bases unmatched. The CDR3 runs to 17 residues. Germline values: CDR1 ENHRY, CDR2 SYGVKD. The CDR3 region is CAISESSAQGAFNEQFF. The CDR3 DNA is TGTGCCATCAGTGAGTCTAGTGCACAGGGGGCGTTCAATGAGCAGTTCTTC.

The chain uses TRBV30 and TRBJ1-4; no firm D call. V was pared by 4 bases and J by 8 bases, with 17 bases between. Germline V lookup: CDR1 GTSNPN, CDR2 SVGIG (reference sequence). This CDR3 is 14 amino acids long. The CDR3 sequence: CAWMMPFKQEKLFF. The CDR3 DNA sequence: TGTGCCTGGATGATGCCCTTCAAACAAGAAAAACTGTTTTTT.

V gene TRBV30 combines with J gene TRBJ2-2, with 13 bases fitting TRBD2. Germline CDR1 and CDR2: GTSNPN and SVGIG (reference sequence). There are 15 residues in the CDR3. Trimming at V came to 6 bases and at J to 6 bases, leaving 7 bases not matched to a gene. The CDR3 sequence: CACPSTSGRAGELFF. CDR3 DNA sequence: TGTGCCTGCCCATCAACTAGCGGGAGGGCCGGGGAGCTGTTTTTT.

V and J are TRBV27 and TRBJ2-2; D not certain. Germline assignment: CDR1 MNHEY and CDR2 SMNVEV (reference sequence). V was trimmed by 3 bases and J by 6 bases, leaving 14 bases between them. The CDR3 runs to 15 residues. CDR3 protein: CASSFVFPIAGELFF. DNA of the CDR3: TGTGCCAGCAGTTTCGTATTCCCTATAGCCGGGGAGCTGTTTTTT.

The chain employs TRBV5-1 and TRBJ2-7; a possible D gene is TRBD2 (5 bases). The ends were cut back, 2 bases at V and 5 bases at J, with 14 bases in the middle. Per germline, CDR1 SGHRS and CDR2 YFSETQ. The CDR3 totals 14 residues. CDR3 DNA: TGCGCCAGCAGCTTAGAGGGAGAATCTAACGAGCAGTACTTC. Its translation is CASSLEGESNEQYF. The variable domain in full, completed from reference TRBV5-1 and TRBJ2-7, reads KAGVTQTPRYLIKTRGQQVTLSCSPISGHRSVSWYQQTPGQGLQFLFEYFSETQRNKGNFPGRFSGRQFSNSRSEMNVSTLELGDSALYLCASSLEGESNEQYFGPGTRLTVT.

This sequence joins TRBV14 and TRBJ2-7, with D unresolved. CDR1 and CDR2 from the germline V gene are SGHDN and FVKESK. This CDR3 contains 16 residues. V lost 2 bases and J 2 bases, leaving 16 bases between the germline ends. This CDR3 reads CASSQTPRGYAYEQYF. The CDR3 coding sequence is TGTGCCAGCAGCCAAACCCCGCGAGGATATGCCTACGAGCAGTACTTC.

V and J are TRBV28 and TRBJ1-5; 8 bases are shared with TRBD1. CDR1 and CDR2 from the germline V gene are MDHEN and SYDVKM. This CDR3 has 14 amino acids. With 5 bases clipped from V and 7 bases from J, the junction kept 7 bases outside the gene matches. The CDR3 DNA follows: TGTGCCAGCAGTCCGGGACAGGTTCGCCAGCCCCAGCATTTT. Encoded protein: CASSPGQVRQPQHF.

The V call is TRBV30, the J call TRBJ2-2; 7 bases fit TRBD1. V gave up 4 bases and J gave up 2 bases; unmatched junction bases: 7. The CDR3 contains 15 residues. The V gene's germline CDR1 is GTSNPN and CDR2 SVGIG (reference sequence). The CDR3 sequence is CAWIGGSANTGELFF. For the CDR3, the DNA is TGTGCCTGGATAGGGGGCTCGGCTAACACCGGGGAGCTGTTTTTT.

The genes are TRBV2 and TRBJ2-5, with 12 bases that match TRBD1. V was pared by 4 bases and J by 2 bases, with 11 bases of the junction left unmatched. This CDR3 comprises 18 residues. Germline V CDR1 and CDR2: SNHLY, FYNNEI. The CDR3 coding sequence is TGTGCCAGCAGTGGCCCCGGGACAGGGGGCCATAAACAAGAGACCCAGTACTTC. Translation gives CASSGPGTGGHKQETQYF.

The DNA of the CDR3 is TGTGCCAGTAGTAGAGAAGAGGGGGGCAATCAGCCCCAGCATTTT. Amino acids: CASSREEGGNQPQHF. The chain employs TRBV19 and TRBJ1-5; D possibly corresponds to TRBD1 (6 bases). With 4 bases removed from V and 2 bases from J, the gap between germline ends came to 12 bases. Germline V gene data show CDR1 as LNHDA and CDR2 as SQIVND (reference sequence). The CDR3 runs to 15 residues.

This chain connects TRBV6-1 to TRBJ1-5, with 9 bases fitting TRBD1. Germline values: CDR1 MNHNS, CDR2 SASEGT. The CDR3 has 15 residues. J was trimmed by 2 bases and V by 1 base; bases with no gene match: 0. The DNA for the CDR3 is TGTGCCAGCAGTGAAGGGACAGGGGGCAATCAGCCCCAGCATTTT. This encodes CASSEGTGGNQPQHF.

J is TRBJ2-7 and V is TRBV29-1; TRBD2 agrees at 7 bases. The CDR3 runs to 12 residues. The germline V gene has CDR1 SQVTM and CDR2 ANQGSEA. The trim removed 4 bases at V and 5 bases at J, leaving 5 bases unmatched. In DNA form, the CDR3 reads TGCAGCGTTGGGCAGGGAGGGAACGAGCAGTACTTC. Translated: CSVGQGGNEQYF.

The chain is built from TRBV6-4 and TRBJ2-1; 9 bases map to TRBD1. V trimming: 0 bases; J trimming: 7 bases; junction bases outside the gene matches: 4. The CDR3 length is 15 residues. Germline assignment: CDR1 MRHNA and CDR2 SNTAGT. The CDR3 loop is CASSDSMTGGNEQFF. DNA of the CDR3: TGTGCCAGCAGTGACTCGATGACAGGGGGTAATGAGCAGTTCTTC.